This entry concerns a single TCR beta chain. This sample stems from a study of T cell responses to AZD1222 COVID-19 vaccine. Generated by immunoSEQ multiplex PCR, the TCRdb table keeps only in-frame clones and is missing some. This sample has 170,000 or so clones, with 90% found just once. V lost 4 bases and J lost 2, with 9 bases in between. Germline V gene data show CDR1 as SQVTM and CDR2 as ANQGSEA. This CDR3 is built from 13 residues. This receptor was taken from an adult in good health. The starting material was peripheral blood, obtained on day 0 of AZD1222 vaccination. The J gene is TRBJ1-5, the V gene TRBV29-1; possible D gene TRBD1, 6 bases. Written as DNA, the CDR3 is TGCAGCGTTGCAGGGGACGGCAATCAGCCCCAGCATTTT. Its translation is CSVAGDGNQPQHF. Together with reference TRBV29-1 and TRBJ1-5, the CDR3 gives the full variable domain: SAVISQKPSRDICQRGTSLTIQCQVDSQVTMMFWYRQQPGQSLTLIATANQGSEATYESGFVIDKFPISRPNLTFSTLTVSNMSPEDSSIYLCSVAGDGNQPQHFGDGTRLSIL.